This T cell receptor beta chain was identified during a study of T-cell memory formation after mild COVID-19. Study in general: Largely, TCR clusters stayed within a single donor. Study-level findings and limits: The appearance of some responding clones in pre-infection memory suggested that cross-reactive memory joined. Specificity for SARS-CoV-2 was not confirmed among the second-wave clones peaking on day 37. The study found contracting CD4+ clones mainly in CM and EM and contracting CD8+ clones in EMRA.

Notes on this clonotype: Its antigen is not known.

TCRdb re-called the 5' RACE reads through MiXCR, storing one row per CDR3 protein. The sample comprises 200,000 to 300,000 distinct CDR3 sequences, 15% of which are singletons, and more than 2% rests with the top ten. The CDR3 has 18 residues. The germline V gene encodes CDR1 LGHNA and CDR2 YNFKEQ. V lost 3 bases, J lost 1 base, and 20 bases lay in between. Sequences were obtained from PBMCs or a T cell subset sorted from them (not recorded which). The TCR originated in an adult woman who had mild COVID-19 (a few samples of this study predate the infection). Cell type and time point are not known. The chain couples TRBV4-2 to TRBJ2-3, with D unclear. DNA for the CDR3: TGTGCCAGCAGCCACCAAAGTAGGCCCAAATACGGCACAGATACGCAGTATTTT. It is translated as CASSHQSRPKYGTDTQYF.